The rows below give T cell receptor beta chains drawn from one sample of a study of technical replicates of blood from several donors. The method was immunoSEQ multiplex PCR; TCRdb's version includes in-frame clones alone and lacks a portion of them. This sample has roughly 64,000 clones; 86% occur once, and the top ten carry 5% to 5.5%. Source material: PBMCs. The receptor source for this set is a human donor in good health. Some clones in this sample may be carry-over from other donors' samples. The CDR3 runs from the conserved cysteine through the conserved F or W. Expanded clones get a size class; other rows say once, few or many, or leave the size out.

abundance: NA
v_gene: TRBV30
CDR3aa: CAAQGDVYGYTF

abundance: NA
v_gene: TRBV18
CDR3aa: CASSPPRGDEQYF

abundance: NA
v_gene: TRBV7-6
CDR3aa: CASSLVNSPLHF

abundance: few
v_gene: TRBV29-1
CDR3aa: CSVEQGAGTEAFF

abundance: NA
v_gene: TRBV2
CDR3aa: CASSERSTEAFF

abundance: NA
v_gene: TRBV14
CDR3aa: CASRRDSKYGYTF

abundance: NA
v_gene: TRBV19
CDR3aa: CASIKGPGQGIGYTF

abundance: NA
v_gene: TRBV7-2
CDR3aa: CASSFVAKRQGPEQFF

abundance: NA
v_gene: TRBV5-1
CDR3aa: CASSFNVGTSGRVGQFF

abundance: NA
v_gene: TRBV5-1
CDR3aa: CASSLALLAGAHNEQFF

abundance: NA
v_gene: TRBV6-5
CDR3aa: CASRPDRGRDTEAFF

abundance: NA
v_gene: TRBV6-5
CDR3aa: CASSYWRGGNTIYF

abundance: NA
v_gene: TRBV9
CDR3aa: CASSPNTGGAGYGYTF

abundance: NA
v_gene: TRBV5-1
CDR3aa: CASSFGQGSDGYTF

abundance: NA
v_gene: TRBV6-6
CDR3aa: CASSYPGPREQYF

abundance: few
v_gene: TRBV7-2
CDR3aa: CASSYTNTEAFF

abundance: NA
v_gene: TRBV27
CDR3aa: CASIPIGRGSYNEQFF

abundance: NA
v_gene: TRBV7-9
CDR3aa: CASSFYLGVNTGELFF

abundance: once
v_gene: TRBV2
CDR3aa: CASSGGGVGELFF

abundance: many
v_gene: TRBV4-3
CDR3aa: CASSQGMMAGATTEAFF

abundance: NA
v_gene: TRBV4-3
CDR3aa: CASSRQTGFGTEAFF

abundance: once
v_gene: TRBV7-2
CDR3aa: CASSARLATSYEQYF

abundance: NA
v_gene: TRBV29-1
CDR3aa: CSVQTNEQFF

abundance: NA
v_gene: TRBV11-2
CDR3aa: CAGSGPANTGELFF

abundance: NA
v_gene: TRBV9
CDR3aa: CASSVSLLNTEAFF

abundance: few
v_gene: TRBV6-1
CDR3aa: CASKQGILNYEQYF

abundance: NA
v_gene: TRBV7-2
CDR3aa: CASSSRDREGEQYF

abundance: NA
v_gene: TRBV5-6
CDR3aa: CATGRDMNTEAFF

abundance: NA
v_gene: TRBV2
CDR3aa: CASSGQYSPLHF

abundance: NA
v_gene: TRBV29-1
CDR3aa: CSVAYTFYEQYF

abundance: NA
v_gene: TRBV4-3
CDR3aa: CASSQDFLAGGEEQYF

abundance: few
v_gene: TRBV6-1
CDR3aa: CASSEALQGAYSPLHF

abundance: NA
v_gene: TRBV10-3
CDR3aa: CAISESRTGSSYEQYF

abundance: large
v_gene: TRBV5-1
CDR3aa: CASSADRVETQYF

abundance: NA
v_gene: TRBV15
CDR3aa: CATSRDYVGGAGEQYF

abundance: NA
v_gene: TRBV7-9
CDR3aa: CASSWGGTAGSGELFF

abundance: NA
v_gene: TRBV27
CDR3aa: CASSLTGTLYSNQPQHF

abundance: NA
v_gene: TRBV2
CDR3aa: CASSSGQGREAFF

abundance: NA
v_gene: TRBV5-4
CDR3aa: CASRKLAGEGDTQYF

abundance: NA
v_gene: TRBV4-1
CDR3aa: CASSQFSGRSLDTQYF

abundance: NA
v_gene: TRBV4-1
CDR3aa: CASSPRTEGNQPQHF

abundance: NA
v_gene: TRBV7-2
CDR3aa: CASSLGPMGGDTQYF

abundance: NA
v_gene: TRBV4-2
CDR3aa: CASSQVQGPGQGLPLHF

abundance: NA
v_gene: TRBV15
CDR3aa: CATSSHKGQTNTGELFF

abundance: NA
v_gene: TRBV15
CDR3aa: CATSRDGTGGEKLFF

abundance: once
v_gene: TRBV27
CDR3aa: CASSFQFGELFF

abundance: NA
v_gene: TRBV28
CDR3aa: CASSFLGFGGFDTEAFF

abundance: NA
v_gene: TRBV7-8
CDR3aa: CASSGRDRGYGYTF

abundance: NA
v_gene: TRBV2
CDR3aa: CASSGQPSYEQYF

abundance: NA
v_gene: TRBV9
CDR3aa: CASSVEGAGNSPLHF

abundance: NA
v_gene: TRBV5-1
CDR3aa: CASSLGEEQFF

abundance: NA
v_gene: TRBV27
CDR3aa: CASSRLAGDEQYF

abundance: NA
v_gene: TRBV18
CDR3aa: CASSEYTSGTSNEQFF